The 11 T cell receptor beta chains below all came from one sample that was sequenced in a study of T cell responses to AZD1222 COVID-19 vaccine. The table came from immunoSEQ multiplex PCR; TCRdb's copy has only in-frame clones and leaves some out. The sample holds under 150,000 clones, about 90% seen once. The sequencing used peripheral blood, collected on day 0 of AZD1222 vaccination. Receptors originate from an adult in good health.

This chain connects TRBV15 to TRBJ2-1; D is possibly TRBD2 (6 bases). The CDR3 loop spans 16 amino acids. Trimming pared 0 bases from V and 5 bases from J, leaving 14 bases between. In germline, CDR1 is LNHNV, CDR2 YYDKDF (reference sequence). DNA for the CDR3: TGTGCCACCAGCAGAGATTTAGGCGGGGCAGACAATGAGCAGTTCTTC. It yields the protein CATSRDLGGADNEQFF.

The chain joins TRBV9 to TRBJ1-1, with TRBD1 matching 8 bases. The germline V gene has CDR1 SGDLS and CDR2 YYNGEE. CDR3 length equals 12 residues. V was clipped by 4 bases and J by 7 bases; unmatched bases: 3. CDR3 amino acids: CASSPGQGEAFF. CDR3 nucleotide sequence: TGTGCCAGCAGCCCTGGACAGGGTGAAGCTTTCTTT.

The CDR3 sequence: CASSPYPSGTYNEQFF. CDR3 nucleotide sequence: TGTGCCAGCAGCCCTTACCCTAGCGGGACATACAATGAGCAGTTCTTC. V gene TRBV7-2 combines with J gene TRBJ2-1; 9 bases are a match to TRBD2. This CDR3 has 16 amino acids. CDR1 is SGHTA and CDR2 is FQGNSA in the germline V gene. The V segment lost 5 bases and the J segment 4 bases; nucleotides outside the gene matches: 9.

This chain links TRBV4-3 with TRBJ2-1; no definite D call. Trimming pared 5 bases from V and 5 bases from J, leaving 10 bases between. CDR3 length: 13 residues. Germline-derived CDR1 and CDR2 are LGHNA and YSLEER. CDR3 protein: CASSVGFNNEQFF. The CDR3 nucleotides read TGCGCCAGCAGCGTGGGATTTAACAATGAGCAGTTCTTC.

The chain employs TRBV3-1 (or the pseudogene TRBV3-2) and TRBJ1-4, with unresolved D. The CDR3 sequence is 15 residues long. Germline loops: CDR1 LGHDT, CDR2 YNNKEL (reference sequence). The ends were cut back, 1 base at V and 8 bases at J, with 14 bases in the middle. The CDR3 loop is CASSQAAAGGEKLFF. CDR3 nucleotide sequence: TGTGCCAGCAGCCAAGCGGCGGCCGGTGGGGAAAAACTGTTTTTT.

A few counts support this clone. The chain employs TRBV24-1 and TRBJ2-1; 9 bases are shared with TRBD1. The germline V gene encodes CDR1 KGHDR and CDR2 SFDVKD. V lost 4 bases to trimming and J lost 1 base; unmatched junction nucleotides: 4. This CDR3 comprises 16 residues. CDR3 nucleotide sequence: TGTGCCACCAGTGACCTTGACAGGGGGTCCTACAATGAGCAGTTCTTC. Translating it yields CATSDLDRGSYNEQFF.

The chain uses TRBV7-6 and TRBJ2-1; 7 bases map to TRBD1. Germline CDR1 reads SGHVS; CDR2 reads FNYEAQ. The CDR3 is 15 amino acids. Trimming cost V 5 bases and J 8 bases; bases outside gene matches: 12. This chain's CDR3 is CASSAQGQPPDEQFF. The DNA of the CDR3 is TGTGCCAGCAGCGCACAGGGACAGCCTCCCGATGAGCAGTTCTTC.

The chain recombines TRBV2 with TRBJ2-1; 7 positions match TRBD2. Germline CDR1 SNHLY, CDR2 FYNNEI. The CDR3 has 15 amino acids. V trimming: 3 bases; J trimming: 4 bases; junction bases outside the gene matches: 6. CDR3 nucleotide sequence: TGTGCCAGCAGTGAGGGCGGGAGCGTGTACAATGAGCAGTTCTTC. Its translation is CASSEGGSVYNEQFF.

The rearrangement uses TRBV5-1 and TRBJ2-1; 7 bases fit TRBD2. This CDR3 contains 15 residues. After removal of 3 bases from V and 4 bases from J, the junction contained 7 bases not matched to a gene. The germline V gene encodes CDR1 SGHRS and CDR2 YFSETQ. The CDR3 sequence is CASSSRDYVYNEQFF. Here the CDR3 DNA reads TGCGCCAGCAGCTCCCGGGACTACGTTTACAATGAGCAGTTCTTC.

The DNA of the CDR3 is TGTGCTAGTGGTTACGGGACTAGCGGGAGCATGGGCGAGCAGTTCTTC. Its translation: CASGYGTSGSMGEQFF. The rearrangement links TRBV12-5 to TRBJ2-1; 14 bases are a match to TRBD2. The V gene's germline CDR1 is LGHNT and CDR2 FRNRAP. V shed 4 bases and J 10 bases; nucleotides not matched to a gene: 9. The CDR3 length is 16 residues.

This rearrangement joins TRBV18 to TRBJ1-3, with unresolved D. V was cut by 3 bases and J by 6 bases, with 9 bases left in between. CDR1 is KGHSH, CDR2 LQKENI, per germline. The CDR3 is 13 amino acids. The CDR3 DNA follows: TGTGCCAGCTCACCGGGCCCCGAAAACACCATATATTTT. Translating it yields CASSPGPENTIYF.